The 20 T cell receptor beta chains below all came from one sample that was sequenced in a study of CD8 T cells in ankylosing spondylitis. TCRdb passed the 5' RACE reads through MiXCR, listing each CDR3 protein once. The sample records around 890,000 distinct CDR3 sequences, 10% to 15% being singletons. What these receptors recognize is not known. Study-wide results and limits: Typical of ankylosing spondylitis blood, it appeared, was a TCR beta motif of fewer than 10 highly homologous variants.

Source material: blood, either unsorted or a sorted T cell fraction (not recorded which). The receptors were gathered from a male donor with ankylosing spondylitis.

This clonotype appeared a few times. This rearrangement joins TRBV5-4 to TRBJ1-2; tentative D call: TRBD1 (6 bases). CDR1 SGHNT and CDR2 YYREEE come from the germline V gene (reference sequence). The V end lost 2 bases, the J end lost 9 bases, and 17 bases lay between the germline ends. This CDR3 has 14 residues. The DNA for the CDR3 is TGTGCCAGCAGCTTTGGACAGCCCCTAGAGAGCTACACCTTC. Translation gives CASSFGQPLESYTF.

This clonotype came up a few times. The rearrangement joins TRBV15 to TRBJ2-1; TRBD2 agrees at 7 bases. With V trimmed by 0 bases and J by 6 bases, 2 bases remained unmatched. Germline CDR1 and CDR2: LNHNV and YYDKDF (reference sequence). This CDR3 has 14 residues. The CDR3 loop is CATSRDGGGNEQFF. The CDR3 nucleotides are TGTGCCACCAGCAGAGATGGGGGGGGCAATGAGCAGTTCTTC.

V is TRBV7-2 and J is TRBJ1-2; no clear D. The CDR3 runs 12 residues. Germline loops: CDR1 SGHTA, CDR2 FQGNSA. Trimming cost V 5 bases and J 7 bases, with 11 bases left between them. In DNA, the CDR3 is TGTGCCAGCAGCCCCGGATGGCGTGGCTACACCTTC. Translated, it gives CASSPGWRGYTF.

This clonotype has a count of ten or more. V is TRBV27 and J is TRBJ1-6; D is perhaps TRBD1 (6 bases). This CDR3 region has 15 residues. V was clipped by 8 bases and J by 10 bases, with 21 bases between them. Germline values: CDR1 MNHEY, CDR2 SMNVEV (reference sequence). The CDR3 reads CASWGLGQVGSPLHF. CDR3 DNA: TGTGCCAGCTGGGGGCTAGGGCAGGTTGGATCACCCCTCCACTTT.

This clonotype was observed a few times. This sequence may be a read error, since a much larger clone differs from it by one base. V gene TRBV20-1 combines with J gene TRBJ2-5; 9 nucleotides match TRBD2. This CDR3 has 17 residues. Germline V CDR1 and CDR2: DFQATT, SNEGSKA (reference sequence). CDR3 coding DNA: TGCTGTGCTAGAGACTTCCTGAGACTAGCGGAGGGGGAGACCCAGTACTTC. It is translated as CCARDFLRLAEGETQYF.

This clonotype was counted many times. The genes are TRBV7-6 and TRBJ1-1, with a weak D call TRBD1 (5 bases). The CDR3 is made up of 14 amino acids. Per germline, CDR1 SGHVS and CDR2 FNYEAQ. Trimming shortened V by 3 bases and J by 3 bases, and 11 bases separated the two germline ends. The CDR3 region has the DNA TGTGCCAGCAGCTTCATTCGGGGGGACACTGAAGCTTTCTTT. Its translation is CASSFIRGDTEAFF. The whole variable domain, remainder taken from reference TRBV7-6 and TRBJ1-1, is GAGVSQSPRYKVTKRGQDVALRCDPISGHVSLYWYRQALGQGPEFLTYFNYEAQQDKSGLPNDRFSAERPEGSISTLTIQRTEQRDSAMYRCASSFIRGDTEAFFGQGTRLTVV.

In its sample, this clonotype was seen a few times. The rearrangement links TRBV7-2 to TRBJ2-6, with D maybe TRBD1 (6 bases). Trimming removed 7 bases from V and 1 base from J, with 17 bases in between. Germline V lookup: CDR1 SGHTA, CDR2 FQGNSA. The CDR3 loop spans 17 amino acids. The CDR3 bases are TGTGCCAGCACCAGACGGACAGCATTATCTGGGGCCAACGTCCTGACTTTC. Translating gives CASTRRTALSGANVLTF.

This clonotype was counted only a few times. The chain carries TRBV6-1 and TRBJ2-7; 7 nucleotides line up with TRBD1. This CDR3 has 18 amino acids. CDR1 and CDR2 from the germline V gene are MNHNS and SASEGT. V was clipped by 4 bases and J by 2 bases; unmatched bases: 17. The DNA of the CDR3 is TGTGCCAGCAGTGTTCCGGGACAGAGAAACCCACGTGCCTACGAGCAGTACTTC. It is translated as CASSVPGQRNPRAYEQYF.

This clonotype appeared once. The chain uses TRBV6-5 and TRBJ2-3; D not certain. The V and J ends lost 2 bases and 4 bases respectively, with 16 bases between them. Germline CDR1 and CDR2: MNHEY and SVGAGI. This CDR3 has 16 amino acids. The CDR3 DNA reads as TGTGCCAGCAGTTACCCCGAGTTAGGGAACTCAGATACGCAGTATTTT. It encodes CASSYPELGNSDTQYF.

This clonotype has at least ten counts. J is TRBJ1-1 and V is TRBV20-1; the D gene is possibly TRBD1 (6 bases). Per the germline V gene, CDR1 is DFQATT and CDR2 is SNEGSKA (reference sequence). The V end lost 6 bases, the J end lost 6 bases, and 17 bases lay between the germline ends. CDR3 size: 13 residues. The chain's CDR3 is CSAQGPSLAEAFF. The CDR3 DNA is TGCAGTGCACAGGGTCCCTCTTTGGCTGAAGCTTTCTTT.

This clonotype has ten or more counts. The chain is built from TRBV4-3 and TRBJ2-1; D is perhaps TRBD2 (5 bases). Germline V lookup: CDR1 LGHNA, CDR2 YSLEER. Deletions cut 2 bases from V and 5 bases from J, with 13 bases between. The CDR3 runs to 15 residues. The CDR3 nucleotides read TGCGCCAGCAGCCAAAGAGCGGTGGCGGACAATGAGCAGTTCTTC. Protein product: CASSQRAVADNEQFF.

This clonotype showed up just a few times. The genes are TRBV10-1 and TRBJ2-1, with D possibly called TRBD1 or TRBD2 (5 bases each). The germline V and J ends were trimmed by 0 bases and 9 bases, with 18 bases remaining between them. Germline-derived CDR1 and CDR2 are WNHNN and SYGVQD (reference sequence). The CDR3 spans 16 residues. The CDR3 DNA reads as TGCGCCAGCAGTGAGTCTGGGACGAGGGCGCGACTTGAGCAGTTCTTC. This encodes CASSESGTRARLEQFF.

This clonotype was counted a few times. J is TRBJ2-2 and V is TRBV28; 15 positions match TRBD2. The CDR3 covers 22 residues. Germline-derived CDR1 and CDR2 are MDHEN and SYDVKM. V lost 3 bases, J lost 3 bases, and 17 bases stayed unmatched. CDR3 residues: CASSLRVLGLAGGHYDTGELFF. The CDR3 nucleotides are TGTGCCAGCAGTTTGCGGGTCCTAGGACTAGCGGGGGGGCACTATGACACCGGGGAGCTGTTTTTT.

A few counts support this clonotype. The chain links TRBV20-1 to TRBJ2-1, with 7 bases that match TRBD2. Germline loops: CDR1 DFQATT, CDR2 SNEGSKA (reference sequence). The CDR3 is 16 residues long. V lost 0 bases to trimming and J lost 1 base; unmatched junction nucleotides: 6. This CDR3 reads CSAREGLAESYNEQFF. The CDR3 bases are TGCAGTGCTAGAGAAGGGCTAGCGGAGTCCTACAATGAGCAGTTCTTC.

Details on this clonotype: One end of the junction varies from germline; a read error may be responsible. The chain joins TRBV7-9 to TRBJ2-7, with D possibly being TRBD1 (5 bases). Germline CDR1 SEHNR, CDR2 FQNEAQ (reference sequence). There are 15 residues in the CDR3. This CDR3 is CASSPRFRASDEQYF. The CDR3 DNA sequence: TGTGCCAGCAGCCCTAGGTTCAGGGCCTCCGACGAGCAGTACTTC.

This clonotype was detected many times. The V call is TRBV27, the J call TRBJ2-7; 7 bases fit TRBD1. The CDR3 contains 15 residues. Germline V gives CDR1 MNHEY, CDR2 SMNVEV (reference sequence). Trimming cost V 6 bases and J 5 bases; bases outside gene matches: 13. CDR3 nucleotides: TGTGCCAGCAGCCATAAACCGGGACAGTTCCACGAGCAGTACTTC. It codes for CASSHKPGQFHEQYF.

With regard to this clonotype: Given a much more abundant clone one base away, this may be a read error. The chain couples TRBV10-3 to TRBJ2-5; D is unresolved. Per the germline V gene, CDR1 is ENHRY and CDR2 is SYGVKD. There are 13 residues in the CDR3. The ends were cut back, 4 bases at V and 6 bases at J, with 12 bases in the middle. The CDR3 is CAISGPGGQTQYF. Written as DNA, the CDR3 is TGTGCCATCAGTGGGCCGGGTGGGCAGACCCAGTACTTC.

The rearrangement uses TRBV7-2 and TRBJ2-5, with a tentative D call TRBD1 (5 bases). The V end lost 5 bases, the J end lost 10 bases, and 23 bases lay between the germline ends. Germline CDR1 and CDR2: SGHTA and FQGNSA. The length of the CDR3 is 15 residues. The CDR3 coding sequence is TGTGCCAGCAGCCGCGTAAATGACAGATTTGGGAACCAGTACTTC. Its protein is CASSRVNDRFGNQYF.

A few counts support this clonotype. The J gene is TRBJ2-7, the V gene TRBV24-1; 11 positions agree with TRBD2. Germline assignment: CDR1 KGHDR and CDR2 SFDVKD. The CDR3 has 13 amino acids. V was pared by 7 bases and J by 4 bases, with 2 bases of the junction left unmatched. The CDR3 is CATRTSGIYEQYF. CDR3 nucleotides: TGTGCCACCAGGACTAGCGGGATATACGAGCAGTACTTC.

The table lists this clonotype with a few counts. This chain uses TRBV7-8 with TRBJ2-2; D is uncertain. CDR3 length equals 11 residues. Germline CDR1 reads SGHVS; CDR2 reads FQNEAQ. The ends were cut back, 7 bases at V and 6 bases at J, with 6 bases in the middle. The CDR3: CASMWSGELFF. DNA for the CDR3: TGTGCCAGCATGTGGTCCGGGGAGCTGTTTTTT.